The 2 T cell receptor beta chains below come from one sample, sequenced in a study of post-analysis software for immune sequencing data. Included in the TCR beta cDNA libraries were unique molecular identifiers. MiXCR was run by TCRdb on the PCR reads, yielding one entry per CDR3 protein. The table has about 770,000 distinct CDR3 sequences, around 46% seen once. Which antigens these TCRs recognize remains unknown. Study findings and constraints: About five TRBV segments occurring more often in patients than controls included TRBV5-6, TRBV5-1 and TRBV20-1.

The sequencing input was blood. The receptors originated from a girl between 5 and 17 years old with multiple sclerosis.

This clonotype showed up just a few times. V gene TRBV11-2 combines with J gene TRBJ1-6, with D unresolved. Germline V gives CDR1 SGHAT, CDR2 FQNNGV. CDR3 length: 17 residues. V was pared by 0 bases and J by 9 bases, with 18 bases between. This CDR3 is CASSLEGPDIVPSPLHF. In DNA form, the CDR3 reads TGTGCCAGCAGCTTAGAGGGCCCAGACATCGTACCTTCACCCCTCCACTTT. The full variable domain, rest sourced from reference TRBV11-2 and TRBJ1-6, is EAGVAQSPRYKIIEKRQSVAFWCNPISGHATLYWYQQILGQGPKLLIQFQNNGVVDDSQLPKDRFSAERLKGVDSTLKIQPAKLEDSAVYLCASSLEGPDIVPSPLHFGNGTRLTVT.

In its sample, this clonotype was seen a few times. The J gene is TRBJ2-5, the V gene TRBV10-3; 12 nucleotides align to TRBD2. Germline V gives CDR1 ENHRY, CDR2 SYGVKD. The CDR3 runs 19 residues. The V and J ends lost 2 bases and 2 bases, in that order; junction bases with no gene match: 12. The CDR3 DNA reads TGTGCCATCAGTGAGAAAACCGGACTAGCGGGGAATACTCAAGAGACCCAGTACTTC. It codes for CAISEKTGLAGNTQETQYF.